A single sample is the source of the 28 T cell receptor beta chains below, sequenced in a study of T cells expressing NK-cell markers. Reprocessing the 5' RACE reads, TCRdb reports a single entry for every CDR3 protein and omits DNA. Its clone listing holds roughly 160,000 distinct CDR3 sequences. Sequenced material: blood T cells: a sorted CD56 or NKG2C T cell subset, CD4+ or CD8+ T cells, or bulk PBMC T cells (not recorded which). The origin of the receptors is a man aged 18 to 69 in good health.

The chain couples TRBV7-9 to TRBJ2-7. The germline CDR1 and CDR2 sequences are SEHNR and FQNEAQ (reference sequence). This CDR3 has 13 residues. The CDR3 loop reads CASSSGWAYEQYF.

The chain carries TRBV20-1 and TRBJ2-1; as DNA is missing, the TRBD1 call by TCRdb cannot be tested. The CDR3 contains 14 residues. Germline CDR1 and CDR2: DFQATT and SNEGSKA (reference sequence). The CDR3 spells CSAGGTGIPNEQFF.

The genes are TRBV19 and TRBJ1-1; checking the TCRdb D call of TRBD1 is not possible without DNA. The CDR3 runs to 16 residues. Looked up from germline, CDR1 is LNHDA and CDR2 is SQIVND (reference sequence). Here the CDR3 reads CASSIGTWGIGSEAFF.

The chain carries TRBV24-1 and TRBJ2-1; TCRdb's D call, TRBD2, is unchecked because there is no DNA. The germline CDR1 and CDR2 sequences are KGHDR and SFDVKD. CDR3 length: 13 residues. CDR3 sequence reads: CATSEDTSGAQFF.

The V gene is TRBV18, the J gene TRBJ2-7; the D gene TCRdb calls, TRBD1, cannot be checked with no DNA. Germline lookup yields CDR1 KGHSH and CDR2 LQKENI. CDR3 length equals 18 residues. CDR3 residues: CASSPLAVGTVPSYEQYF.

This chain uses TRBV13 with TRBJ2-1. Germline CDR1 is PRHDT and CDR2 is FYEKMQ (reference sequence). The CDR3 sequence is 14 residues long. CDR3 region: CASSFRLEADEQFF.

The chain links TRBV12-3 or TRBV12-4 to TRBJ1-2; TCRdb selects TRBD1, and the lack of DNA leaves this call unchecked. The CDR3 runs 15 residues. The chain's CDR3 is CASSYGTGHNYGYTF.

The rearrangement uses TRBV28 and TRBJ1-5; TCRdb's assignment of TRBD1 cannot be checked, as there is no DNA. The CDR3 is made up of 17 amino acids. Germline V lookup: CDR1 MDHEN, CDR2 SYDVKM. CDR3 protein: CASSPLGLKEGYQPQHF.

This chain's CDR3 is CASSYGANQETQYF. The V call is TRBV6-5, the J call TRBJ2-5; TCRdb picks TRBD1, but there is no DNA to check that call. The CDR3 is 14 amino acids. Germline V gives CDR1 MNHEY, CDR2 SVGAGI.

J is TRBJ1-1 and V is TRBV5-1; TCRdb reports TRBD1, a call that lacks DNA to check it against. This CDR3 is 14 amino acids long. CDR1 and CDR2 (germline): SGHRS, YFSETQ. CDR3 protein: CASSGDRANTEAFF. The variable domain in full, with the rest retrieved from reference TRBV5-1 and TRBJ1-1, is KAGVTQTPRYLIKTRGQQVTLSCSPISGHRSVSWYQQTPGQGLQFLFEYFSETQRNKGNFPGRFSGRQFSNSRSEMNVSTLELGDSALYLCASSGDRANTEAFFGQGTRLTVV.

Its frequency marks this clonotype as medium-sized (0.01 to 0.1%). The chain couples TRBV19 to TRBJ2-1; the TRBD1 assignment by TCRdb is unverifiable without DNA. The CDR3 covers 14 residues. Per germline, CDR1 LNHDA and CDR2 SQIVND (reference sequence). CDR3 sequence: CASNPAGRYNEQFF. Variable domain in full (rest from reference TRBV19 and TRBJ2-1): DGGITQSPKYLFRKEGQNVTLSCEQNLNHDAMYWYRQDPGQGLRLIYYSQIVNDFQKGDIAEGYSVSREKKESFPLTVTSAQKNPTAFYLCASNPAGRYNEQFFGPGTRLTVL.

V usage is TRBV7-9 and J usage is TRBJ1-1. Germline V gives CDR1 SEHNR, CDR2 FQNEAQ (reference sequence). The CDR3 runs 15 residues. The chain's CDR3 is CASSLIESLNTEAFF.

This chain connects TRBV2 to TRBJ2-7; without DNA, the TCRdb call of TRBD2 cannot be checked. CDR3 length equals 15 residues. The germline V gene encodes CDR1 SNHLY and CDR2 FYNNEI. The CDR3 region is CASSLTSGGIYEQYF.

V gene TRBV10-2 combines with J gene TRBJ2-7. Germline values: CDR1 WSHSY, CDR2 SAAADI. There are 12 residues in the CDR3. CDR3 sequence reads: CAIQERLGEQYF.

This chain connects TRBV5-5 to TRBJ2-6. CDR3 length: 15 residues. From germline, CDR1 is SGHKS and CDR2 YYEKEE (reference sequence). The CDR3 protein is CASSFQGSGANVLTF.

The genes are TRBV6-5 and TRBJ1-1; no DNA is available, so the TRBD1 call from TCRdb remains unchecked. Germline CDR1 MNHEY, CDR2 SVGAGI. The length of the CDR3 is 14 residues. The CDR3 spells CASSYGQGWAEAFF.

The rearrangement joins TRBV15 to TRBJ2-7; absent DNA, TCRdb's TRBD2 call cannot be checked. The CDR3 has 16 amino acids. Germline-derived CDR1 and CDR2 are LNHNV and YYDKDF (reference sequence). CDR3 loop: CATSRGPRTRVDEQYF.

V is TRBV6-5 and J is TRBJ2-7; TCRdb designates TRBD2, a call that cannot be tested without DNA. The germline gives CDR1 MNHEY, CDR2 SVGAGI. The CDR3 covers 15 residues. The CDR3 reads CASSSGLAGLYEQYF.

This chain joins TRBV7-7 and TRBJ2-1; TCRdb reports TRBD1, a call that lacks DNA to check it against. Looked up from germline, CDR1 is SSHAT and CDR2 is FNYEAQ (reference sequence). This CDR3 comprises 14 residues. CDR3 region: CASSRLTGDNEQFF.

The genes are TRBV19 and TRBJ2-7; TCRdb picks TRBD1, but there is no DNA to check that call. Germline lookup yields CDR1 LNHDA and CDR2 SQIVND (reference sequence). This CDR3 region has 14 residues. The CDR3 loop is CASSITGRVYEQYF.

This chain links TRBV3-1 with TRBJ2-3. The V gene's germline CDR1 is LGHDT and CDR2 YNNKEL (reference sequence). The CDR3 loop spans 17 amino acids. This CDR3 reads CASSQDLALAGTDTQYF.

The chain recombines TRBV5-5 with TRBJ2-2; the D call of TRBD1 rests on TCRdb alone, since no DNA is present to check it. Germline V lookup: CDR1 SGHKS, CDR2 YYEKEE (reference sequence). The CDR3 is made up of 14 amino acids. CDR3 protein: CASSFGGSTGELFF. Drawing the rest from reference TRBV5-5 and TRBJ2-2, the complete variable domain is DAGVTQSPTHLIKTRGQQVTLRCSPISGHKSVSWYQQVLGQGPQFIFQYYEKEERGRGNFPDRFSARQFPNYSSELNVNALLLGDSALYLCASSFGGSTGELFFGEGSRLTVL.

This chain joins TRBV2 and TRBJ1-1; as DNA is missing, the TRBD1 call by TCRdb cannot be tested. The CDR3 runs to 14 residues. Germline CDR1 reads SNHLY; CDR2 reads FYNNEI. CDR3 sequence reads: CASREGFSRTEAFF.

The chain joins TRBV7-9 to TRBJ1-2; checking the TCRdb D call of TRBD1 is not possible without DNA. The CDR3 sequence is 16 residues long. Per germline, CDR1 SEHNR and CDR2 FQNEAQ (reference sequence). This CDR3 reads CASSSQSGGANYGYTF.

The chain uses TRBV12-3 or TRBV12-4 and TRBJ2-7; TCRdb selects TRBD1, and the lack of DNA leaves this call unchecked. The CDR3 loop spans 12 amino acids. The CDR3 loop reads CASSRGGNAQYF.

The chain combines TRBV19 with TRBJ1-5. This CDR3 has 13 amino acids. The germline gives CDR1 LNHDA, CDR2 SQIVND (reference sequence). The CDR3 region is CASTGGGNQPQHF.

The chain has TRBV6-4 and TRBJ2-3; as DNA is missing, the TRBD1 call by TCRdb cannot be tested. The V gene's germline CDR1 is MRHNA and CDR2 SNTAGT. The CDR3 is made up of 14 amino acids. The CDR3: CASRVAGEADTQYF.

The V gene is TRBV7-6, the J gene TRBJ2-5; with no DNA, the TCRdb D assignment of TRBD2 cannot be verified. Germline CDR1 and CDR2: SGHVS and FNYEAQ. The CDR3 spans 15 residues. The CDR3 reads CASKGTRRPQETQYF. The whole variable domain, remainder taken from reference TRBV7-6 and TRBJ2-5, is GAGVSQSPRYKVTKRGQDVALRCDPISGHVSLYWYRQALGQGPEFLTYFNYEAQQDKSGLPNDRFSAERPEGSISTLTIQRTEQRDSAMYRCASKGTRRPQETQYFGPGTRLLVL.